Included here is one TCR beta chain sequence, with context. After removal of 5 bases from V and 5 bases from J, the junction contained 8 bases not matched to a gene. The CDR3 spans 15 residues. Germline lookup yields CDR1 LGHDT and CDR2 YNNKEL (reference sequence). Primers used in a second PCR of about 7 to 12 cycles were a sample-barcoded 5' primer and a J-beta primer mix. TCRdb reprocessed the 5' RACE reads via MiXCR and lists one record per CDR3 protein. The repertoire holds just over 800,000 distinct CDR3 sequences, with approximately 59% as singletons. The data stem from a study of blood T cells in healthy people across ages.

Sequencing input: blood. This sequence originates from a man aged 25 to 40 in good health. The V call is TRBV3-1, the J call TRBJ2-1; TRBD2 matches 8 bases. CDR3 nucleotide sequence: TGTGCCAGCAGCGATTTAGCGGGATCGAACAATGAGCAGTTCTTC. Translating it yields CASSDLAGSNNEQFF.